The sample holds one count of the clone carrying this T cell receptor (beta chain). Its matching antigen is unknown. TCRdb called the reads again in MiXCR, with one record for every CDR3 protein. The data hold tens of thousands of distinct CDR3 sequences, with 20% to 25% observed a single time. The data were taken from a study of T cell repertoires in cytomegalovirus infection. Germline V lookup: CDR1 SGHVS, CDR2 FQNEAQ. The CDR3 is 18 amino acids. Losses at the gene ends were 1 base for V and 8 bases for J; bases not matched to a gene: 14. The receptor comes from a human donor in good health (CMV status not recorded). Some clones in this sample may be carry-over from other donors' samples. The gene calls are TRBV7-8 and TRBJ2-3; TRBD2 aligns across 11 bases. The sequences come from CD8+ T cells from cultured PBMCs, collected from culture after CMV antigen stimulation. The CDR3 region is CASSLGASGGPLGGTQYF. In nucleotides, the CDR3 is TGTGCCAGCAGCTTAGGGGCTAGCGGGGGGCCTTTGGGTGGTACGCAGTATTTT.